This is a list of T cell receptor beta chains from one sample in a study of blood T cells in healthy people across ages. TCRdb reprocessed the 5' RACE reads via MiXCR and lists one record per CDR3 protein. Here the sample spans 1,300,000 or so distinct CDR3 sequences, approximately 59% being singletons. The sample taken for sequencing was blood. The receptor source for this set is a young man in good health. Both conserved end residues are part of each CDR3. Fields, in order: V gene, D gene, J gene, clone size, CDR3 DNA, CDR3 protein. D genes are given only for firm matches. Clone size is stated in some rows and not others, as once, few, many or a class when expanded.

TRBV25-1	-	TRBJ2-5	once	TGTGCCAGCAGTTATACAGGGCCAAATGAGCAGTACTTC	CASSYTGPNEQYF
TRBV20-1	-	TRBJ1-2	many	TGCAGTGCTAAAAGGGACGCCGGCTACACCTTC	CSAKRDAGYTF
TRBV7-9	TRBD2	TRBJ2-1	-	TGTGCCAGCAGCTCCTCGACTAGCGGGAGGGCCAATGAGCAGTTCTTC	CASSSSTSGRANEQFF
TRBV4-2	TRBD1	TRBJ2-4	-	TGTGCCAGCAGCCAGGATGGGACAGGGAGGCAAAACATTCAGTACTTC	CASSQDGTGRQNIQYF
TRBV20-1	-	TRBJ2-1	-	TGCAGTGCTAGAGATAGGTCTATAGCATGGGGGAATGAGCAGTTCTTC	CSARDRSIAWGNEQFF
TRBV27	TRBD2	TRBJ2-5	-	TGTGCCAGCAGTCCCCCGGGCGGGGGGGCCATTGAGACCCAGTACTTC	CASSPPGGGAIETQYF
TRBV5-1	-	TRBJ2-7	-	TGCGCCAGCAGCTTACACCGGACAGCCGAGATCAAGAGCTCCTACGAGCAGTACTTC	CASSLHRTAEIKSSYEQYF
TRBV2	-	TRBJ1-2	-	TGTGCCAGCAGTTCCTGGTCGGGGACCTACACCTTC	CASSSWSGTYTF
TRBV20-1	TRBD2	TRBJ2-1	-	TGCAGTGCTCTGCGGACTAGCGGGGGCGGGGAGCAGTTCTTC	CSALRTSGGGEQFF
TRBV28	-	TRBJ2-7	-	TGTGCCAGCAGTTTATATCCAGCTCGCTACGAGCAGTACTTC	CASSLYPARYEQYF
TRBV20-1	-	TRBJ1-2	-	TGCAGTGCTAGCCCCTACAAGCACAGGTCAGGAGGCTACACCTTC	CSASPYKHRSGGYTF
TRBV7-2	TRBD2	TRBJ2-3	once	TGTGCCAGCAGCCCGGGGGGGCGGGGGGACACAGATACGCAGTATTTT	CASSPGGRGDTDTQYF
TRBV5-1	-	TRBJ2-1	few	TGCGCCAGCAGCTTGGTGGGTCTAGATGGGGATGAGCAGTTCTTC	CASSLVGLDGDEQFF
TRBV28	-	TRBJ2-7	-	TGTGCCAGCAGTTCCCGGGAGCAAACCCGCAACCAGCACCACTACGAGCAGTACTTC	CASSSREQTRNQHHYEQYF
TRBV20-1	-	TRBJ2-1	few	TGCAGTGCTAGAGTCAATTCGAGGCACAATGAGCAGTTCTTC	CSARVNSRHNEQFF
TRBV6-5	-	TRBJ2-1	few	TGTGCCAGCAGTTACCGGGCCTCCTGGGTTGAGCAGTTCTTC	CASSYRASWVEQFF
TRBV12-5	-	TRBJ1-1	few	TGTGCTAGTGGGGGGAGGAGAGGCAACGCTTTCTTT	CASGGRRGNAFF
TRBV29-1	TRBD2	TRBJ2-3	-	TGCAGCGTGGCCCGTCTGGTAGCGGGGACAGATACGCAGTATTTT	CSVARLVAGTDTQYF
TRBV25-1	-	TRBJ2-1	few	TGTGCCAGCAGTGGGGGGCCGAACAATGAGCAGTTCTTC	CASSGGPNNEQFF
TRBV25-1	-	TRBJ2-1	-	TGTGCCAGCAGTGGGGCAATCGGTATCTCCTACAATGAGCAGTTCTTC	CASSGAIGISYNEQFF
TRBV5-1	TRBD2	TRBJ2-1	-	TGCACCAGCAGCGGGACGGGAGGGCCGTACAATGAGCAGTTCTTC	CTSSGTGGPYNEQFF
TRBV7-9	-	TRBJ2-7	few	TGTGCCAGCAGCTTCCCAGCGCTCTCCTACGAGCAGTACTTC	CASSFPALSYEQYF
TRBV3-1	-	TRBJ2-1	-	TGTGCCAGCAGCCAAGATCAGGGTACCTACAATAAGCAGTTCTTC	CASSQDQGTYNKQFF